This T cell receptor beta chain was captured by sequencing in a study of shared clonotypes between healthy human individuals. Study overall: Per donor, three plates held CD4 naive cells, three held CD4 memory, two held CD8 naive and one held CD8 memory.

The study separated CD4+ cells into CD45RA+ naive and CD45RA-negative memory subsets. V dropped 6 bases and J dropped 3 bases, with 15 bases sitting between them. This CDR3 has 15 amino acids. Germline V lookup: CDR1 SGHTA, CDR2 FQGNSA. The method was immunoSEQ multiplex PCR; TCRdb's version includes in-frame clones alone and lacks a portion of them. The table includes some 1 million clones, about 70% detected once. The chain carries TRBV7-2 and TRBJ2-1, with D maybe TRBD2 (6 bases). The clonotype originates from a man younger than 30 in good health. The sample consisted of memory CD4+ T cells sorted from blood. The subset was: CD45RA-negative fraction. In DNA form, the CDR3 reads TGTGCCAGCAGTACCCGCCGGGACTTCTACAATGAGCAGTTCTTC. The encoded protein is CASSTRRDFYNEQFF.